The entry that follows covers one TCR beta chain sequence. The antigen is not known. A junction end diverges from the germline sequence, so it may reflect a read error. TCRdb fed the 5' RACE reads into MiXCR, producing one record per CDR3 protein. The sample records some 200,000 distinct CDR3 sequences, 20% to 25% being singletons. The source of the sample is a study of T-cell memory formation after mild COVID-19. The study's findings and limits: A subset of responding clones appeared in pre-infection memory, suggesting cross-reactive memory joined. SARS-CoV-2 specificity of second-wave clones peaking day 37 was unconfirmed.

The CDR3 sequence is 13 residues long. In germline, CDR1 is SSHAT, CDR2 FNYEAQ (reference sequence). This sequence originates from an adult woman who had mild COVID-19 (a few samples of this study predate the infection). Cell type and time point are not known. Sequencing input: PBMCs or a T cell subset sorted from them (not recorded which). V usage is TRBV7-7 and J usage is TRBJ2-2; D is unresolved. CDR3 bases: TGTGCTAGCATCTTAGTGTCGGCCGGGGAGCTGTTTTTT. As protein: CASILVSAGELFF. The full variable domain, with the rest looked up from reference TRBV7-7 and TRBJ2-2, is GAGVSQSPRYKVTKRGQDVTLRCDPISSHATLYWYQQALGQGPEFLTYFNYEAQPDKSGLPSDRFSAERPEGSISTLTIQRTEQRDSAMYRCASILVSAGELFFGEGSRLTVL.